The sequence of this TCR beta chain was determined in a study of Tregs in tolerant kidney transplant recipients. Details on this clone: What it recognizes is unknown.

Recipients received nonmyeloablative bone marrow transplants from related graft donors, with transient mixed chimerism. Thawed PBMCs were FACS-sorted into unstimulated CD4+CD25+CD127- regulatory T cells, CD4+CD25- non-regulatory cells, CD4 and CD8 cells. Using immunoSEQ multiplex PCR, the repertoire was profiled, and TCRdb retains in-frame clones only, with some absent. The data contain over 70,000 clones, 91% of them singletons. Study-level points and caveats: Findings come from small patient numbers and require larger validation. Tregs expanded with activated donor B cells seemed most donor-specific.

This CDR3 is built from 12 residues. The V segment lost 6 bases and the J segment 6 bases; nucleotides outside the gene matches: 1. The germline V gene encodes CDR1 MNHEY and CDR2 SVGAGI. V usage is TRBV6-5 and J usage is TRBJ2-2, with 7 bases fitting TRBD1. The sample in question was CD4+ T cells from blood (PBMCs), obtained 24 months after the transplant. This receptor was taken from a human patient who received a combined kidney and bone marrow transplant. Some T cells may be graft donor cells. In DNA form, the CDR3 reads TGTGCCAGCAGCCAGGGGGCCGGGGAGCTGTTTTTT. The encoded protein is CASSQGAGELFF.